This T cell receptor (beta chain) was sequenced in a study of blood T cell repertoires in COVID-19 (TCRdb year 2020). Context from the whole study: Samples from collaborators originated in the United States, Italy and Spain and spanned both the acute and convalescent phases of COVID-19. Where available, HLA class I and class II types were obtained from metadata supplied by the sample provider rather than from assay-based typing. The dataset comprised deeply sampled blood TCRbeta repertoires from subjects exposed to, actively infected with, or recovered from COVID-19. Samples were obtained from the ongoing ImmuneRACE study (first 160 participants) and from 1,254 subjects provided by 6 global collaborators. The material from the prospective study consisted of cDNA or gDNA derived from T cells, B-cell-depleted T cells, or PBMCs. Nearly every sample came with metadata listing a de-identified subject ID, COVID-19 status, age in years and sex. A freely available public database, intended as a resource for researchers studying the immune response to SARS-CoV-2, is where the repertoires were released.

The immunoSEQ Assay, a bias-controlled multiplex PCR, was used to amplify TCRbeta CDR3 regions from genomic DNA. The authors processed their data as follows. Nucleated cell counts per sample were estimated from amplification of reference gene primers within the assay. To quantify the absolute abundance of each unique TCRbeta CDR3 rearrangement, sequence reads were collapsed and filtered. Productive Simpson clonality was computed per sample as the square root of Simpson's diversity index over productive rearrangements. TCRdb mirrors the immuneACCESS table, restricted to in-frame sequences. Some clones are absent from its copies; in checked studies, under half trace to an unresolved V gene, and the reason for the others is unknown. Clonal size and the V and J genes are those of that table, whereas D and trimming came from the DNA. Recorded for this sample are approximately 100,000 clones; approximately 85% of them occurred a single time. In total, the top ten clones hold around 12% of the sample.

Inclusive of the bounding cysteine and phenylalanine, the CDR3 is 14 residues long. Only the CDR3 portion is preserved as DNA: 42 bases, with reading frame beginning at the first base. From a lookup of the germline V gene, CDR1 and CDR2 are ENHRY and SYGVKD. Trimming at the junction amounts to 10 bases on V and 6 bases on J, and the germline ends lie 16 bases apart. What the work shows at the level of the full study, not this receptor alone: The quantity of clinical and demographic metadata differed by source and by participant and was supplied without curation.

A note on this clone: Its recognized antigen is unknown. No base quality values were provided; no much bigger clone lies one nucleotide off.

Collaborating institutions collected whole blood in K2EDTA tubes following their own protocols. Collaborator samples were shipped for TCRbeta analysis as frozen whole blood, isolated PBMCs, or DNA extracted from either sample type. This TCR came from a human donor in a cohort sampled during active COVID-19. Input material: peripheral blood. The sequence is built from TRBV10-3 and TRBJ1-6, with a weak D call of TRBD1 (6 bases match). CDR3 reads: CATNTGITNSPLHF. The bases are TGTGCCACCAATACAGGGATAACTAATTCACCCCTCCACTTT.